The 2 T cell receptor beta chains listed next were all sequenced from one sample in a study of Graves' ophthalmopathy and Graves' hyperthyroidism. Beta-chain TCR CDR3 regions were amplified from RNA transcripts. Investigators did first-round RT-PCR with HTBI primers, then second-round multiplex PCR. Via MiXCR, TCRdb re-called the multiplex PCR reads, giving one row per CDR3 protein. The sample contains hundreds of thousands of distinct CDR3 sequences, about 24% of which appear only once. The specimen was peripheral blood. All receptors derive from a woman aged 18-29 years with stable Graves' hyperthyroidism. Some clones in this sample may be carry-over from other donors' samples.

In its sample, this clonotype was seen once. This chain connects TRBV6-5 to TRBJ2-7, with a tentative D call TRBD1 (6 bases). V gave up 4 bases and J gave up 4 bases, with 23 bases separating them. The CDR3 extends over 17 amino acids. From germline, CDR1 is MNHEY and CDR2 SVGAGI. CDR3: CASSSTSPWDMGYEQYF. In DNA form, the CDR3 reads TGTGCCAGCAGTTCCACATCTCCTTGGGACATGGGGTACGAGCAGTACTTC.

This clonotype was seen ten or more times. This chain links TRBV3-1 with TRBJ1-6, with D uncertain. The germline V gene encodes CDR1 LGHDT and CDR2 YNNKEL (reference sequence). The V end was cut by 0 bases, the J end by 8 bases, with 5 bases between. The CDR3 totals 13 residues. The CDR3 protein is CASSQESYSPLHF. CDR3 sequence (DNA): TGTGCCAGCAGCCAAGAATCTTATTCACCCCTCCACTTT.